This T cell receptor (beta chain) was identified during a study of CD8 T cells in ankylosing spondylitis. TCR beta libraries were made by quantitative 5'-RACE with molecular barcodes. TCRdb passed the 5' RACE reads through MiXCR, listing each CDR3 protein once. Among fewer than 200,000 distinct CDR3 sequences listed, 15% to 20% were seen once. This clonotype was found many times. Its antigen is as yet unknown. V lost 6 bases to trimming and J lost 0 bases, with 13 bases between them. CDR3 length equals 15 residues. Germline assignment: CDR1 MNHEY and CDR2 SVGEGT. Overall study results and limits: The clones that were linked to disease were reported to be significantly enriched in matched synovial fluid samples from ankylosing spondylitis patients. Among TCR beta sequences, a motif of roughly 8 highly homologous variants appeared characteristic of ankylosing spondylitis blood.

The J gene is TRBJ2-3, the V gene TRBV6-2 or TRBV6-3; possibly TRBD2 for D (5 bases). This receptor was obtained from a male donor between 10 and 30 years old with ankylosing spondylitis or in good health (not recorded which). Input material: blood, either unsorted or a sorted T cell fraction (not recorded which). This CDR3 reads CASSPRGGSTDTQYF. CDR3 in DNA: TGTGCCAGCAGCCCACGAGGCGGGAGCACAGATACGCAGTATTTT.